This TCR beta chain was recovered during a study of blood T cell repertoires in COVID-19. Study information: Researchers got acute and convalescent COVID-19 samples from the United States, Italy and Spain.

In the original analysis: It was from reference gene primer amplification that nucleated cell counts were estimated. TCRdb's copy holds only in-frame clones and misses some; the assay was immunoSEQ multiplex PCR. That table is the source of V, J and clone size, and D and trimming were worked out from the DNA. There are a few hundred thousand clones in the sample; approximately 86% occur only once, and 3% lies in the top ten. From germline, CDR1 is SGHTA and CDR2 FQGNSA. The CDR3 runs 14 residues. J was trimmed by 4 bases and V by 5 bases; bases with no gene match: 7. The rearrangement uses TRBV7-2 and TRBJ2-5, with 7 nucleotides matching TRBD1. The TCR comes from a man in his 60s with acute or convalescent COVID-19. Sequenced sample: peripheral blood. CDR3 DNA: TGTGCCAGCAGCAACGAGGGGGCAAGAGAGACCCAGTACTTC. Translating gives CASSNEGARETQYF. Full variable domain (rest looked up from reference TRBV7-2 and TRBJ2-5): GAGVSQSPSNKVTEKGKDVELRCDPISGHTALYWYRQSLGQGLEFLIYFQGNSAPDKSGLPSDRFSAERTGGSVSTLTIQRTQQEDSAVYLCASSNEGARETQYFGPGTRLLVL.